Below, one TCR beta chain is given with its context. This clone was detected only a few times. Its recognized antigen is unknown. Base qualities are not at hand, and no much larger clone is one base apart. Whole blood was collected in K2EDTA tubes by collaborating institutions according to the institutions' own protocols. For TCRbeta analysis, collaborator samples were shipped as frozen whole blood, as isolated PBMCs, or as DNA extracted from either sample type. Measured from the cysteine to the phenylalanine, the CDR3 is 16 residues long. The retained sequence is limited to the CDR3, 48 bases, with the frame set at the first base. The germline V gene (reference sequence) supplies CDR1 LNHDA and CDR2 SQIVND. Here V drops 3 bases and J drops 2 bases, and the junction holds 7 bases not matched to any gene. TCRbeta CDR3 regions were amplified from genomic DNA by means of the immunoSEQ Assay, a bias-controlled multiplex PCR. In the authors' own workflow: The number of nucleated cells in each sample was estimated from the amplification of reference gene primers within the assay. To quantify the absolute abundance of each unique TCRbeta CDR3 rearrangement, sequence reads were collapsed and filtered. For each sample, productive Simpson clonality was calculated by taking the square root of Simpson's diversity index across productive rearrangements. TCRdb holds this immuneACCESS table with in-frame rearrangements only. Some clones are missing; in checked studies, unresolved V genes explain under half, and the rest has no known cause. The DNA gave D and trimming, while V, J and clone size come from that table. Across this sample there are some 80,000 clones, with 78% seen only once. The ten largest clonotypes hold 15% to 20% of the sample.

This sample is drawn from a study of blood T cell repertoires in COVID-19 (dated by TCRdb to about 2020). Regarding the complete study: The collaborator samples originated in the United States, Italy and Spain and spanned the acute and convalescent phases of COVID-19. The prospective study material was composed of cDNA or gDNA derived from T cells, B-cell-depleted T cells, or PBMCs. Deeply sampled blood TCRbeta repertoires from subjects exposed to, actively infected with, or recovered from COVID-19 were included in the dataset. The repertoires were released in a freely available public database intended as a resource for research on the immune response to SARS-CoV-2. Samples were obtained from the ongoing ImmuneRACE study (first 160 participants) and from about 1,300 subjects provided by 6 global collaborators. Sample metadata almost always included a de-identified subject ID, COVID-19 status, age in years and sex. Where available, HLA class I and class II types were obtained from metadata supplied by the sample provider rather than from assay-based typing.

The paper's findings and limits, for the study overall: The amount of clinical and demographic metadata varied by source and participant and was provided uncurated.

The rearrangement joined TRBV19 to TRBJ2-7; 10 of the junction bases match TRBD2. This clonotype originated in a human donor in a cohort sampled during active COVID-19. Specimen: peripheral blood. The DNA reads TGTGCCAGTAGTATTAACCCCCTAGCGGGGGCCTACGAGCAGTACTTC. Translated, it gives CASSINPLAGAYEQYF. Where the CDR3 stops, the reference TRBV19 and TRBJ2-7 genes take over; the full variable domain is DGGITQSPKYLFRKEGQNVTLSCEQNLNHDAMYWYRQDPGQGLRLIYYSQIVNDFQKGDIAEGYSVSREKKESFPLTVTSAQKNPTAFYLCASSINPLAGAYEQYFGPGTRLTVT.